The next 21 T cell receptor beta chains were all read from a single sample in a study of blood T cells in healthy people across ages. For the second PCR, which ran for about 6 to 11 cycles, a sample-barcoded 5' primer and a J-beta primer mix were used. One entry per CDR3 protein, called by TCRdb with MiXCR from the 5' RACE reads. The top ten hold approximately 17% of the sample, which has approximately 1,100,000 distinct CDR3 sequences, around 43% seen once. Sequenced sample: blood. All receptors come from a woman between 55 and 75 years old in good health.

This chain joins TRBV7-8 and TRBJ2-1; the D gene is possibly TRBD1 (7 bases). The CDR3 runs 14 residues. CDR1 SGHVS and CDR2 FQNEAQ come from the germline V gene. The ends were cut back, 5 bases at V and 4 bases at J, with 12 bases in the middle. CDR3 bases: TGTGCCAGCAGCGGGGGGACAGTATACAATGAGCAGTTCTTC. This encodes CASSGGTVYNEQFF.

This clonotype was counted a single time. This chain connects TRBV7-3 to TRBJ2-2; 9 bases fit TRBD2. V lost 6 bases to trimming and J lost 2 bases; unmatched junction nucleotides: 4. CDR1 is SGHTA, CDR2 FQGTGA, per germline. CDR3 length: 15 amino acids. DNA for the CDR3: TGTGCCAGCAGAACAGCGGGGGGAAACACCGGGGAGCTGTTTTTT. Translated, it gives CASRTAGGNTGELFF. Full variable domain (missing parts from reference TRBV7-3 and TRBJ2-2): GAGVSQTPSNKVTEKGKYVELRCDPISGHTALYWYRQSLGQGPEFLIYFQGTGAADDSGLPNDRFFAVRPEGSVSTLKIQRTERGDSAVYLCASRTAGGNTGELFFGEGSRLTVL.

V is TRBV3-1 and J is TRBJ1-2, with D tentatively TRBD1 (6 bases). The CDR3 sequence is 14 residues long. Germline V CDR1 and CDR2: LGHDT, YNNKEL (reference sequence). V was clipped by 5 bases and J by 8 bases, with 18 bases between them. CDR3 residues: CASSRPTGLEGYTF. The CDR3 DNA follows: TGTGCCAGCAGCAGACCCACAGGGTTGGAGGGCTACACCTTC.

This sequence joins TRBV2 and TRBJ2-3, with a weak D call TRBD1 (8 bases). This CDR3 spans 15 amino acids. Trimming removed 5 bases from V and 4 bases from J, with 16 bases in between. Germline lookup yields CDR1 SNHLY and CDR2 FYNNEI. CDR3 amino acids: CASSSDREGSDTQYF. CDR3 coding DNA: TGTGCCAGCAGTTCGGACAGGGAGGGGTCAGATACGCAGTATTTT.

The V gene is TRBV20-1, the J gene TRBJ2-1, with TRBD1 identical over 7 bases. Near its end, the DNA agrees better with TRBJ2-7, so the J call may be wrong. Germline V gene data show CDR1 as DFQATT and CDR2 as SNEGSKA (reference sequence). The CDR3 runs to 16 residues. CDR3 protein: CSARETGNRYYNEQYF. DNA of the CDR3: TGCAGTGCTAGAGAGACAGGGAATCGCTACTACAATGAGCAGTACTTC.

The rearrangement links TRBV6-5 to TRBJ2-7, with 10 bases lining up with TRBD1. Germline trimming cut 6 bases from V and 2 bases from J; bases unmatched to any gene: 4. There are 14 residues in the CDR3. Germline CDR1 and CDR2: MNHEY and SVGAGI. The CDR3 DNA is TGTGCCAGCAGACACGGACAGGGGGCCTACGAGCAGTACTTC. Translation: CASRHGQGAYEQYF.

The chain couples TRBV29-1 to TRBJ2-3; 13 bases fit TRBD2. The junction had 4 bases not matched to a gene; V was cut back by 5 bases and J by 5 bases. The length of the CDR3 is 14 residues. In germline, CDR1 is SQVTM, CDR2 ANQGSEA. The CDR3 sequence: CSVTRTSGGDTQYF. The CDR3 DNA sequence: TGCAGCGTTACGCGGACTAGCGGGGGAGATACGCAGTATTTT.

CDR3 nucleotides: TGTGCCAGCAGCCCCCAGGGGGTGGGTACTGAAGCTTTCTTT. Protein product: CASSPQGVGTEAFF. This chain links TRBV7-3 with TRBJ1-1; 7 nucleotides align to TRBD1. In germline, CDR1 is SGHTA, CDR2 FQGTGA. Trimming removed 5 bases from V and 5 bases from J; junction bases left unmatched: 8. The CDR3 covers 14 residues.

At least ten counts were recorded for this clonotype. V is TRBV20-1 and J is TRBJ2-1; TRBD2 aligns across 11 bases. The CDR3 consists of 12 residues. With V trimmed by 2 bases and J by 12 bases, 3 bases remained unmatched. The V gene's germline CDR1 is DFQATT and CDR2 SNEGSKA (reference sequence). In nucleotides, the CDR3 is TGCAGTGCTAGACCCGGGACTAGCGGGCAGTTCTTC. Its translation is CSARPGTSGQFF.

A remark on this clonotype: A read error may be the cause here, since a much bigger clone is one base away. The rearrangement links TRBV12-3 or TRBV12-4 to TRBJ2-4; D is undetermined. The assigned J gene may be wrong: the sequence end matches TRBJ2-5 better. CDR3 size: 13 residues. CDR3 in amino acids: CANSPLLGETQYF. CDR3 DNA sequence: TGTGCCAACAGTCCCCTCCTAGGAGAGACCCAGTACTTC.

This chain uses TRBV6-1 with TRBJ2-1; 7 bases are a match to TRBD2. The junction had 10 bases not matched to a gene; V was cut back by 8 bases and J by 6 bases. Germline CDR1 MNHNS, CDR2 SASEGT. The CDR3 runs to 14 residues. The CDR3 DNA reads as TGTGCCAGCGGAAGCGGGACCCTTGGCAATGAGCAGTTCTTC. Protein product: CASGSGTLGNEQFF.

The CDR3 region is CASSYSPGPRNTEAFF. CDR3 coding DNA: TGTGCCAGCAGTTATTCACCGGGACCCAGGAACACTGAAGCTTTCTTT. The chain joins TRBV6-5 to TRBJ1-1, with a tentative D call TRBD1 (5 bases). Trimming took 3 bases from V and 1 from J, leaving 15 bases between them. Germline V gives CDR1 MNHEY, CDR2 SVGAGI. The CDR3 length is 16 residues.

Comments on this clonotype: The germline gene is not matched at one end of the junction; a read error may be the cause. The genes are TRBV9 and TRBJ2-4; 14 bases map to TRBD2. The DNA end favors TRBJ2-7, so the J call may be wrong. The CDR3 covers 16 residues. From germline, CDR1 is SGDLS and CDR2 YYNGEE. CDR3 in amino acids: CVSSVAGLAGASEQYF. In nucleotides, the CDR3 is TGTGTCAGCAGCGTAGCGGGACTAGCGGGAGCCTCCGAGCAGTACTTC.

The chain has TRBV11-2 and TRBJ2-1, with D perhaps TRBD1 (6 bases). The CDR3 spans 13 residues. V was pared by 5 bases and J by 7 bases, with 12 bases between. CDR1 is SGHAT and CDR2 is FQNNGV in the germline V gene. This CDR3 is CASSVTGWNEQFF. The CDR3 bases are TGTGCCAGCAGCGTAACAGGGTGGAATGAGCAGTTCTTC.

The V gene is TRBV4-2, the J gene TRBJ1-4; D uncertain. Trimming removed 0 bases from V and 8 bases from J, with 19 bases in between. The length of the CDR3 is 17 residues. Germline CDR1 reads LGHNA; CDR2 reads YNFKEQ. CDR3 sequence: CASSQDLTRVSREKLFF. In DNA form, the CDR3 reads TGTGCCAGCAGCCAAGATCTTACCCGGGTGAGCCGGGAAAAACTGTTTTTT.

This sequence joins TRBV7-2 and TRBJ2-1; 9 bases agree with TRBD1. Germline CDR1 reads SGHTA; CDR2 reads FQGNSA. The CDR3 extends over 15 amino acids. Losses at the gene ends were 5 bases for V and 7 bases for J; bases not matched to a gene: 9. CDR3 amino acids: CASSPGTGRANEQFF. DNA for the CDR3: TGTGCCAGCAGCCCCGGGACAGGGAGGGCTAATGAGCAGTTCTTC.

The chain has TRBV29-1 and TRBJ2-4; TRBD2 matches 10 bases. The germline gives CDR1 SQVTM, CDR2 ANQGSEA. CDR3 length: 18 amino acids. J gave up 1 base and V 1 base, and 10 bases lay outside the gene matches. The DNA of the CDR3 is TGCAGCGTTGAAGTACGAGCGGGAGGGAGGGTGGCCAAAAACATTCAGTACTTC. Translating gives CSVEVRAGGRVAKNIQYF.

The CDR3 region has the DNA TGTGCCACCAGGGCACAGGGGGTGGATGGCTACACCTTC. This translates into CATRAQGVDGYTF. This sequence joins TRBV15 and TRBJ1-2; TRBD1 aligns across 8 bases. The germline CDR1 and CDR2 sequences are LNHNV and YYDKDF (reference sequence). V was clipped by 6 bases and J by 6 bases; unmatched bases: 6. The CDR3 has 13 amino acids.

This clonotype is a singleton in its sample. This chain uses TRBV4-1 with TRBJ2-7, with 8 bases that match TRBD1. CDR1 MGHRA and CDR2 YSYEKL come from the germline V gene. The CDR3 totals 15 residues. Trimming cost V 4 bases and J 4 bases; bases outside gene matches: 9. CDR3: CASSPSTGAVYEQYF. Written as DNA, the CDR3 is TGCGCCAGCAGCCCTTCGACAGGGGCTGTTTACGAGCAGTACTTC.

The rearrangement links TRBV5-1 to TRBJ1-4; no firm D call. Between the trimmed V and J ends, which lost 0 bases and 2 bases, there was a span of 11 bases. Germline CDR1 is SGHRS and CDR2 is YFSETQ. The CDR3 has 16 amino acids. CDR3 residues: CASSLGPSATNEKLFF. The CDR3 DNA sequence: TGCGCCAGCAGCTTGGGGCCTAGCGCCACTAATGAAAAACTGTTTTTT. The full variable domain, rest sourced from reference TRBV5-1 and TRBJ1-4, is KAGVTQTPRYLIKTRGQQVTLSCSPISGHRSVSWYQQTPGQGLQFLFEYFSETQRNKGNFPGRFSGRQFSNSRSEMNVSTLELGDSALYLCASSLGPSATNEKLFFGSGTQLSVL.

This chain links TRBV6-1 with TRBJ2-3; D might be TRBD2 (6 bases). Trimming shortened V by 2 bases and J by 0 bases, and 12 bases separated the two germline ends. This CDR3 is 16 amino acids long. Germline V gene lookup returns CDR1 MNHNS and CDR2 SASEGT. DNA of the CDR3: TGTGCCAGCAGTGAAAAGGGAGGACCGAGCACAGATACGCAGTATTTT. The encoded protein is CASSEKGGPSTDTQYF.